Below, 19 T cell receptor beta chains from the same sample are listed, as sequenced in a study of T cells in Graves' hyperthyroidism and ophthalmopathy. Amplified TCR beta CDR3 regions derived from RNA transcripts. First-round RT-PCR targeting the TCR CDR3 was performed with the HTBI primer set. TCRdb fed the multiplex PCR reads into MiXCR, producing one record per CDR3 protein. The sample has about 400,000 distinct CDR3 sequences, approximately 13% seen once; the top ten hold less than 10%. The sequenced material came from blood. The receptors derive from a woman aged 18-29 years with Graves' hyperthyroidism.

This clonotype appeared a few times. The rearrangement uses TRBV10-3 and TRBJ2-5, with D unclear. This CDR3 comprises 12 residues. V gave up 4 bases and J gave up 4 bases, with 7 bases separating them. CDR1 is ENHRY and CDR2 is SYGVKD in the germline V gene. The CDR3 bases are TGTGCCATCAGTGTTGGTGGAGAGACCCAGTACTTC. It specifies CAISVGGETQYF.

This clonotype was seen at least ten times. The chain carries TRBV12-3 or TRBV12-4 and TRBJ1-5; maybe TRBD1 (5 bases). The CDR3 is made up of 14 amino acids. Trimming stripped 6 bases from V and 1 base from J, with 10 bases between. The CDR3 sequence is CASRDTGSNQPQHF. The CDR3 region has the DNA TGTGCCAGCAGGGATACAGGAAGCAATCAGCCCCAGCATTTT.

The genes are TRBV7-8 and TRBJ2-3, with a possible D match to TRBD1 (6 bases). This CDR3 has 17 residues. Per germline, CDR1 SGHVS and CDR2 FQNEAQ. Trimming left V 4 bases short and J 2 bases short, with 19 bases between. DNA of the CDR3: TGTGCCAGCAGCTATCTAGACAGGAGCCTTAACACAGATACGCAGTATTTT. It yields the protein CASSYLDRSLNTDTQYF.

This clonotype has at least ten counts. CDR3 DNA sequence: TGTGCCAGCAGCCTGGGGACAGGATCCTACAATGAGCAGTTCTTC. Translated: CASSLGTGSYNEQFF. V and J are TRBV7-9 and TRBJ2-1; TRBD1 aligns across 8 bases. Germline V CDR1 and CDR2: SEHNR, FQNEAQ (reference sequence). The CDR3 spans 15 residues. Unmatched junction bases numbered 4, after V lost 5 bases and J lost 1 base.

This clonotype was found many times. CDR3 sequence reads: CASSVGTSGNYEQYF. DNA of the CDR3: TGTGCCAGCAGCGTTGGGACTAGCGGGAACTACGAGCAGTACTTC. V gene TRBV9 combines with J gene TRBJ2-7, with 13 bases lining up with TRBD2. CDR1 is SGDLS and CDR2 is YYNGEE in the germline V gene. Trimming took 2 bases from V and 3 from J; bases not matched to a gene: 2. The CDR3 contains 15 residues.

This clonotype was counted ten times or more. A much larger clone differs from this one at a single base, so this may be a read error. The chain links TRBV30 to TRBJ1-1; D is unresolved. The germline CDR1 and CDR2 sequences are GTSNPN and SVGIG (reference sequence). The CDR3 consists of 11 residues. The ends were cut back, 0 bases at V and 3 bases at J, with 2 bases in the middle. CDR3 sequence reads: CAWSVDTEAFF. The CDR3 DNA follows: TGTGCCTGGAGTGTAGACACTGAAGCTTTCTTT.

This chain uses TRBV24-1 with TRBJ2-1; tentatively, D is TRBD2 (6 bases). The V gene lost 4 bases and the J gene lost 1 base, with 13 bases spanning the gap. The CDR3 length is 16 residues. CDR1 and CDR2 from the germline V gene are KGHDR and SFDVKD. CDR3 region: CATSEGGGRSYNEQFF. CDR3 sequence (DNA): TGTGCCACCAGTGAGGGCGGAGGGCGTTCCTACAATGAGCAGTTCTTC.

This clonotype has a count of ten or more. The CDR3 spells CATSRDLGNEKLFF. The CDR3 nucleotides are TGTGCCACCAGCAGAGATCTGGGGAATGAAAAACTGTTTTTT. The V call is TRBV15, the J call TRBJ1-4, with D uncertain. This CDR3 is built from 14 residues. Germline CDR1 LNHNV, CDR2 YYDKDF (reference sequence). Trimming left V 0 bases short and J 5 bases short, with 7 bases between.

As concerns this clonotype: It may be a read error: a sequence one base away is much more abundant. This sequence joins TRBV12-3 or TRBV12-4 and TRBJ2-1; no reliable D call. The CDR3 extends over 12 amino acids. Deletions cut 10 bases from V and 9 bases from J, with 16 bases between. Written as DNA, the CDR3 is TGTGCCACCAGGAGTATGGTTATTGAGCAGTTCTTC. This gives the protein CATRSMVIEQFF.

There are many counts of this clonotype. This sequence joins TRBV7-9 and TRBJ2-1, with D perhaps being TRBD1 or TRBD2 (5 bases each). The CDR3 sequence is 16 residues long. V dropped 2 bases and J dropped 7 bases, with 18 bases sitting between them. Germline lookup yields CDR1 SEHNR and CDR2 FQNEAQ (reference sequence). The CDR3 DNA follows: TGTGCCAGCAGCTTACGGGCATTGGGACGAGGGAATGAGCAGTTCTTC. Its protein product is CASSLRALGRGNEQFF.

This clonotype was counted at least ten times. V is TRBV20-1 and J is TRBJ1-1; TRBD1 is a possible D gene (5 bases). The CDR3 loop spans 14 amino acids. Germline V lookup: CDR1 DFQATT, CDR2 SNEGSKA (reference sequence). V was clipped by 0 bases and J by 3 bases, with 11 bases between them. The CDR3 reads CSARDGARHTEAFF. For the CDR3, the DNA is TGCAGTGCTAGAGATGGGGCCAGACACACTGAAGCTTTCTTT.

The chain recombines TRBV6-1 with TRBJ2-5, with 7 nucleotides matching TRBD1. The length of the CDR3 is 14 residues. Germline V gene sequence: CDR1 MNHNS, CDR2 SASEGT. Germline trimming cut 7 bases from V and 2 bases from J; bases unmatched to any gene: 7. CDR3 loop: CASNRQGPQETQYF. DNA for the CDR3: TGTGCCAGCAACCGACAGGGTCCGCAAGAGACCCAGTACTTC.

J is TRBJ2-1 and V is TRBV2, with unresolved D. Germline V CDR1 and CDR2: SNHLY, FYNNEI. This CDR3 is built from 13 residues. V shed 6 bases and J shed 3 bases, with 9 bases lying between them. CDR3 DNA: TGTGCCAGCAGCGCCGGAAACTACAATGAGCAGTTCTTC. It codes for CASSAGNYNEQFF. Full variable domain (rest looked up from reference TRBV2 and TRBJ2-1): EPEVTQTPSHQVTQMGQEVILRCVPISNHLYFYWYRQILGQKVEFLVSFYNNEISEKSEIFDDQFSVERPDGSNFTLKIRSTKLEDSAMYFCASSAGNYNEQFFGPGTRLTVL.

CDR3 protein: CASSTNLAYEQYF. The CDR3 nucleotides are TGTGCCAGCAGCACGAACTTGGCCTACGAGCAGTACTTC. The genes are TRBV6-2 or TRBV6-3 and TRBJ2-7; D is ambiguous. CDR3 size: 13 residues. The V gene's germline CDR1 is MNHEY and CDR2 SVGEGT. Deletions cut 6 bases from V and 2 bases from J, with 11 bases between.

In its sample, this clonotype was seen many times. V gene TRBV9 combines with J gene TRBJ1-2, with D possibly being TRBD1 (6 bases). CDR1 is SGDLS, CDR2 YYNGEE, per germline. CDR3 size: 17 residues. The V and J ends lost 6 bases and 7 bases respectively, with 28 bases between them. In DNA, the CDR3 is TGTGCCAGCACCAGCGTTAGTCAGACTTTGACAGGAAGTGGCTACACCTTC. Its translation: CASTSVSQTLTGSGYTF.

This clonotype was recorded a few times. The chain employs TRBV18 and TRBJ1-1; D remains ambiguous. V lost 5 bases to trimming and J lost 3 bases, with 10 bases between them. Germline CDR1 and CDR2: KGHSH and LQKENI. This CDR3 is 13 amino acids long. CDR3 sequence: CASSSLGYTEAFF. The CDR3 DNA reads as TGTGCCAGCTCATCTCTGGGCTACACTGAAGCTTTCTTT.

About this clonotype: The conserved phenylalanine or tryptophan normally closing the CDR3 is absent here, so this likely arose from a read error. This rearrangement joins TRBV20-1 to TRBJ2-2; D is undetermined. CDR1 is DFQATT and CDR2 is SNEGSKA in the germline V gene (reference sequence). The germline V and J ends were trimmed by 5 bases and 4 bases, with 8 bases remaining between them. There are 12 residues in the CDR3. The CDR3 spells CSAQDLTGELFL. The CDR3, as DNA: TGCAGTGCTCAGGATCTCACCGGGGAGCTGTTTCTT.

This clonotype was observed many times. The chain links TRBV2 to TRBJ2-5; 14 bases agree with TRBD2. Per the germline V gene, CDR1 is SNHLY and CDR2 is FYNNEI. V shed 6 bases, J shed 6 bases, and the junction held 6 bases outside the gene matches. This CDR3 is 15 amino acids long. The CDR3 sequence: CASSHGTSGSKTQYF. The CDR3 DNA is TGTGCCAGCAGCCACGGGACTAGCGGGAGTAAGACCCAGTACTTC.

At least ten counts were recorded for this clonotype. CDR3 loop: CASRESIDTQYF. In DNA, the CDR3 is TGTGCCAGCAGGGAGTCCATAGATACGCAGTATTTT. The chain combines TRBV6-1 with TRBJ2-3; D is ambiguous. The germline V and J ends were trimmed by 6 bases and 5 bases, with 9 bases remaining between them. Germline V gene lookup returns CDR1 MNHNS and CDR2 SASEGT. The CDR3 runs to 12 residues.